This T cell receptor (beta chain) originates from a study of type 1 regulatory T cells. Background on the study: T-allo10 is a Tr1-enriched, alloantigen-specific CD4 T cell product made in vitro.

Overall study findings and caveats: Compared with non-type 1 regulatory T cells, type 1 regulatory T cells showed a more restricted TCR repertoire.

Comment on this clonotype: Antigen unknown.

The CDR3 is 15 residues long. Looked up from germline, CDR1 is DFQATT and CDR2 is SNEGSKA (reference sequence). Trimming stripped 3 bases from V and 0 bases from J, with 15 bases between. A single record per CDR3 protein comes from TCRdb applying MiXCR to the reads. Among tens of thousands of distinct CDR3 sequences listed, 55% to 65% were seen once. This sequence joins TRBV20-1 and TRBJ2-7; unclear D gene. Sequences were obtained from cultured non-Tr1 T cells, either the whole culture or a sorted T cell fraction (not recorded which). This sequence was found in a human donor in good health. CDR3 DNA sequence: TGCAGTGCTAGGGATGACACCCCTAGCTCCTACGAGCAGTACTTC. Translation: CSARDDTPSSYEQYF.